The 15 T cell receptor beta chains below all came from one sample that was sequenced in a study of T cells in Graves' hyperthyroidism and ophthalmopathy. The CDR3 regions of TCR beta were amplified from RNA transcripts. The TCR CDR3 first-round RT-PCR relied on the HTBI primer set. From the multiplex PCR reads, TCRdb called clonotypes with MiXCR, one entry per CDR3 protein. The sample records some 700,000 distinct CDR3 sequences, 17% being singletons. The sequenced material came from blood. The receptors stem from a man aged 50-59 years with Graves' hyperthyroidism.

The sample holds many counts of this clonotype. V gene TRBV11-2 combines with J gene TRBJ2-7, with D perhaps matching TRBD1 (5 bases). Germline CDR1 and CDR2: SGHAT and FQNNGV. V lost 5 bases, J lost 2 bases, and 16 bases lay in between. The CDR3 loop spans 15 amino acids. This CDR3 reads CASSRNVIGAYEQYF. CDR3 nucleotides: TGTGCCAGCAGCCGCAACGTGATAGGGGCCTACGAGCAGTACTTC.

This clonotype showed up many times. The V and J genes are TRBV20-1 and TRBJ1-1, with D unclear. Germline lookup yields CDR1 DFQATT and CDR2 SNEGSKA (reference sequence). This CDR3 spans 13 amino acids. The CDR3 DNA is TGCAGGGCCGCCGGTCGGATGAACACTGAAGCTTTCTTT. Translating gives CRAAGRMNTEAFF.

This clonotype occurred a few times. The chain employs TRBV5-6 and TRBJ2-3, with TRBD2 identical over 10 bases. Unmatched junction bases numbered 7, after V lost 2 bases and J lost 4 bases. The germline V gene has CDR1 SGHDT and CDR2 YYEEEE. This CDR3 is built from 16 residues. CDR3 in DNA: TGTGCCAGCAGCTTCGGAGCTAGCGGGAGCTCAGATACGCAGTATTTT. This encodes CASSFGASGSSDTQYF.

The V and J genes are TRBV6-2 or TRBV6-3 and TRBJ2-3; D is unresolved. Per germline, CDR1 MNHEY and CDR2 SVGEGT. The CDR3 consists of 13 residues. The V and J ends lost 2 bases and 4 bases respectively, with 7 bases between them. The CDR3: CASSYGSSDTQYF. The DNA of the CDR3 is TGTGCCAGCAGTTACGGCTCATCAGATACGCAGTATTTT.

This clonotype came up many times. This chain links TRBV28 with TRBJ2-7, with 12 bases identical to TRBD2. CDR3 length: 14 residues. Per germline, CDR1 MDHEN and CDR2 SYDVKM. V trimming: 7 bases; J trimming: 4 bases; junction bases outside the gene matches: 5. CDR3 amino acids: CASTPSGRGYEQYF. CDR3 nucleotide sequence: TGTGCCAGCACTCCTAGCGGGAGGGGTTACGAGCAGTACTTC.

V and J are TRBV29-1 and TRBJ2-1, with 7 bases fitting TRBD2. Germline V gives CDR1 SQVTM, CDR2 ANQGSEA. J gave up 7 bases and V 6 bases, and 9 bases lay outside the gene matches. The CDR3 contains 13 residues. CDR3 in amino acids: CSVDGRPRNEQFF. The CDR3 DNA reads as TGCAGCGTCGACGGGAGGCCACGAAATGAGCAGTTCTTC.

The chain uses TRBV5-6 and TRBJ2-1, with 9 nucleotides matching TRBD2. The CDR3 is 16 residues long. V was clipped by 2 bases and J by 6 bases; unmatched bases: 9. The germline V gene has CDR1 SGHDT and CDR2 YYEEEE. Here the CDR3 reads CASSLGWAGGRNEQFF. The CDR3 nucleotides read TGTGCCAGCAGCTTAGGATGGGCGGGAGGGCGCAATGAGCAGTTCTTC.

The sample holds a few counts of this clonotype. This chain connects TRBV9 to TRBJ1-1; the D gene is possibly TRBD1 (5 bases). This CDR3 comprises 17 residues. Germline CDR1 is SGDLS and CDR2 is YYNGEE. V lost 6 bases, J lost 0 bases, and 21 bases lay in between. CDR3 sequence reads: CASTRQAGQRVNTEAFF. CDR3 DNA sequence: TGTGCCAGCACCCGGCAGGCAGGACAAAGGGTGAACACTGAAGCTTTCTTT.

Worth noting for this clonotype: A much larger clone differs from this one at a single base, so this may be a read error. This chain links TRBV3-1 with TRBJ1-1; 9 bases agree with TRBD1. This CDR3 is built from 15 residues. Per germline, CDR1 LGHDT and CDR2 YNNKEL (reference sequence). The CDR3 coding sequence is TGTACCAGCAGCCAAGCTGGACAGGGGATTCCAGAAGCTTTCTTT. Translating it yields CTSSQAGQGIPEAFF.

V usage is TRBV9 and J usage is TRBJ1-4; maybe TRBD1 (6 bases). CDR1 is SGDLS and CDR2 is YYNGEE in the germline V gene. The CDR3 sequence is 15 residues long. Trimming removed 5 bases at V and 8 bases at J, with 19 bases between. The CDR3 reads CASSDGQSRGEKLFF. In nucleotides, the CDR3 is TGTGCCAGCAGTGACGGACAGTCACGGGGCGAAAAACTGTTTTTT. The full variable domain, completed using reference TRBV9 and TRBJ1-4, is DSGVTQTPKHLITATGQRVTLRCSPRSGDLSVYWYQQSLDQGLQFLIQYYNGEERAKGNILERFSAQQFPDLHSELNLSSLELGDSALYFCASSDGQSRGEKLFFGSGTQLSVL.

There are many counts of this clonotype. The chain recombines TRBV10-3 with TRBJ1-2; the D is unclear. The CDR3 consists of 15 residues. V was cut by 0 bases and J by 5 bases, with 13 bases left in between. Germline assignment: CDR1 ENHRY and CDR2 SYGVKD. The CDR3 is CAISESRSEKYGYTF. For the CDR3, the DNA is TGTGCCATCAGTGAGTCAAGAAGCGAGAAGTATGGCTACACCTTC.

This clonotype was seen repeatedly, ten times or more. The chain carries TRBV7-8 and TRBJ1-5, with TRBD1 matching over 12 bases. V shed 5 bases and J 1 base; nucleotides not matched to a gene: 9. The CDR3 runs to 18 residues. CDR1 SGHVS and CDR2 FQNEAQ come from the germline V gene. The DNA for the CDR3 is TGTGCCAGCAGCGAACCGGGACAGGGGGCCCTAAGCAATCAGCCCCAGCATTTT. As protein: CASSEPGQGALSNQPQHF.

This clonotype was seen ten or more times. This chain uses TRBV9 with TRBJ2-6; D not resolved. Looked up from germline, CDR1 is SGDLS and CDR2 is YYNGEE. Deletions cut 2 bases from V and 0 bases from J, with 6 bases between. The CDR3 is 15 amino acids. The DNA of the CDR3 is TGTGCCAGCAGCGTTATACGCTCTGGGGCCAACGTCCTGACTTTC. Encoded protein: CASSVIRSGANVLTF.

Regarding this clonotype: A read error is likely, as this CDR3 ends without the conserved phenylalanine or tryptophan. This rearrangement joins TRBV7-9 to TRBJ1-1; 7 nucleotides agree with TRBD1. There are 14 residues in the CDR3. Per germline, CDR1 SEHNR and CDR2 FQNEAQ (reference sequence). Trimming removed 7 bases from V and 1 base from J; junction bases left unmatched: 6. This CDR3 reads CASTLQGGNTEAFL. The CDR3, as DNA: TGTGCCAGCACCCTCCAGGGGGGGAACACTGAAGCTTTCTTA.

The V call is TRBV27, the J call TRBJ1-6; 9 bases are shared with TRBD1. CDR1 MNHEY and CDR2 SMNVEV come from the germline V gene (reference sequence). CDR3 size: 15 residues. With 5 bases clipped from V and 7 bases from J, the junction kept 6 bases outside the gene matches. In nucleotides, the CDR3 is TGTGCCAGCAGTCCCCTTGGGACAGGGAATTCACCCCTCCACTTT. Its protein product is CASSPLGTGNSPLHF.